These 11 T cell receptor beta chains share one sample of origin, sequenced in a study of blood T cell repertoires in COVID-19. Repertoires were generated with immunoSEQ multiplex PCR, while TCRdb's copy carries only in-frame clones and drops some. The sample includes about 150,000 clones, 79% seen only once; the top ten take roughly 5.1%. Sequencing was carried out using peripheral blood. The origin of the receptors is a woman between 70 and 85 years old with COVID-19, enrolled during active disease.

V is TRBV3-1 (or the pseudogene TRBV3-2) and J is TRBJ1-6; 10 bases agree with TRBD1. This CDR3 contains 15 residues. Germline assignment: CDR1 LGHDT and CDR2 YNNKEL (reference sequence). The V and J ends lost 1 base and 9 bases, in that order; junction bases with no gene match: 3. The CDR3 region has the DNA TGTGCCAGCAGCCAAGGGGGACAGGGGAGTTCACCCCTCCACTTT. It encodes CASSQGGQGSSPLHF.

V usage is TRBV5-4 and J usage is TRBJ1-2, with TRBD1 matching 9 bases. Germline V CDR1 and CDR2: SGHNT, YYREEE (reference sequence). The CDR3 is 14 amino acids. V gave up 2 bases and J gave up 7 bases; unmatched junction bases: 6. The CDR3 DNA is TGTGCCAGCAGCTTACAGGGGGCTTCCGGTGGCTACACCTTC. Protein product: CASSLQGASGGYTF.

This sequence joins TRBV5-4 and TRBJ1-2; maybe TRBD1 (5 bases). V shed 3 bases and J shed 4 bases, with 13 bases lying between them. The CDR3 extends over 14 amino acids. CDR1 is SGHNT and CDR2 is YYREEE in the germline V gene (reference sequence). The DNA for the CDR3 is TGTGCCAGCAGCTCCGGGACTCCTATCTATGGCTACACCTTC. Its protein product is CASSSGTPIYGYTF.

A few counts support this clone. This chain connects TRBV9 to TRBJ1-1; a possible D gene is TRBD1 (6 bases). Germline assignment: CDR1 SGDLS and CDR2 YYNGEE. V was cut by 2 bases and J by 3 bases, with 14 bases left in between. This CDR3 region has 15 residues. The CDR3 DNA reads as TGTGCCAGCAGCGTTAACTGGGGGCTTGACACTGAAGCTTTCTTT. This gives the protein CASSVNWGLDTEAFF.

The chain links TRBV4-1 to TRBJ1-2; the D gene is possibly TRBD1 (5 bases). Germline-derived CDR1 and CDR2 are MGHRA and YSYEKL. The CDR3 covers 13 residues. V dropped 4 bases and J dropped 7 bases, with 13 bases sitting between them. The CDR3 region is CASSREEGLGYTF. As DNA, the CDR3 is TGCGCCAGCAGCCGGGAGGAGGGGCTTGGCTACACCTTC.

This clone occurred once. V gene TRBV6-2 or TRBV6-3 combines with J gene TRBJ1-1; D perhaps matches TRBD1 (6 bases). The V end lost 1 base, the J end lost 1 base, and 10 bases lay between the germline ends. This CDR3 is 15 amino acids long. Germline lookup yields CDR1 MNHEY and CDR2 SVGEGT. The CDR3 DNA is TGTGCCAGCAGTTACTTGGGGGCGCGGAACACTGAAGCTTTCTTT. Its translation is CASSYLGARNTEAFF.

CDR3 amino acids: CASSPTRGVGNQPQHF. CDR3 DNA: TGCGCCAGCAGCCCGACCAGGGGAGTCGGCAATCAGCCCCAGCATTTT. J is TRBJ1-5 and V is TRBV4-1; D is perhaps TRBD1 (6 bases). Germline-derived CDR1 and CDR2 are MGHRA and YSYEKL. V was pared by 4 bases and J by 2 bases, with 15 bases between. The CDR3 spans 16 residues.

The rearrangement uses TRBV5-1 and TRBJ2-3, with D possibly being TRBD2 (6 bases). Trimming took 4 bases from V and 5 from J, leaving 14 bases between them. This CDR3 has 14 residues. The germline V gene encodes CDR1 SGHRS and CDR2 YFSETQ. CDR3 protein: CASSRDWGVDTQYF. The CDR3 DNA reads as TGCGCCAGCAGCCGGGACTGGGGTGTAGATACGCAGTATTTT.

V usage is TRBV11-2 and J usage is TRBJ1-5; 7 bases match TRBD1. The CDR3 contains 15 residues. Germline values: CDR1 SGHAT, CDR2 FQNNGV. Trimming cost V 6 bases and J 2 bases; bases outside gene matches: 7. The CDR3 loop is CASSRGGAGNQPQHF. The CDR3 coding sequence is TGTGCCAGCAGTCGAGGGGGCGCGGGCAATCAGCCCCAGCATTTT.

This chain connects TRBV11-2 to TRBJ2-5; possible D gene TRBD2, 5 bases. Germline values: CDR1 SGHAT, CDR2 FQNNGV. This CDR3 is 12 amino acids long. Trimming removed 3 bases from V and 10 bases from J, with 12 bases in between. DNA for the CDR3: TGTGCCAGCAGCTTGAACCGGGATGTCCAGTACTTC. It encodes CASSLNRDVQYF.

The chain carries TRBV19 and TRBJ1-2; 11 bases are shared with TRBD1. Germline V gives CDR1 LNHDA, CDR2 SQIVND (reference sequence). Germline trimming cut 10 bases from V and 7 bases from J; bases unmatched to any gene: 8. The CDR3 runs to 13 residues. The CDR3 sequence: CATRTGGITGYTF. Here the CDR3 DNA reads TGTGCCACCCGGACAGGGGGCATAACTGGCTACACCTTC.